The TCR beta chain described here comes from a study of blood T cell repertoires in COVID-19 (dated by TCRdb to about 2020). Looking at the study overall: Samples from collaborators originated in the United States, Italy and Spain and spanned both the acute and convalescent phases of COVID-19. The material from the prospective study consisted of cDNA or gDNA derived from T cells, B-cell-depleted T cells, or PBMCs. Subjects who had been exposed to COVID-19, were actively infected with it, or had recovered from it provided the deeply sampled blood TCRbeta repertoires that made up the dataset. The repertoires were released in a freely available public database intended as a resource for research on the immune response to SARS-CoV-2. Samples came from the ongoing ImmuneRACE study (first 160 participants) plus 1,254 subjects from 6 global collaborators. The sample metadata nearly always contained a de-identified subject ID, COVID-19 status, age in years and sex. Where available, HLA class I and class II types were obtained from metadata supplied by the sample provider rather than from assay-based typing.

The immunoSEQ Assay, a bias-controlled multiplex PCR, was used to amplify TCRbeta CDR3 regions from genomic DNA. Under the source paper's analysis protocol: Nucleated cell counts per sample were estimated from amplification of reference gene primers within the assay. To quantify the absolute abundance of each unique TCRbeta CDR3 rearrangement, sequence reads were collapsed and filtered. For each sample, productive Simpson clonality was calculated by taking the square root of Simpson's diversity index across productive rearrangements. TCRdb carries this immuneACCESS record with in-frame sequences only. Its versions omit some clonotypes, under half of them owing to an unresolved V gene in the studies checked, with the rest unexplained. V, J and clone size reflect that table, while D and trimming were determined from the DNA. This sample gives 110,000 to 150,000 clones in total; 87% of them show up just once. In total, the top ten clones hold 10% to 12% of the sample.

Trimming takes 11 bases from V and 12 bases from J, and the germline ends sit 16 bases apart. Counted from cysteine to phenylalanine, this CDR3 has 10 amino acids. The CDR3 DNA has 30 bases and is translated from base 1. The paper's findings and limits, for the study overall: How much clinical and demographic metadata was included differed by source and by participant, and the metadata was provided uncurated.

In the prospective study, participants were about 18 to 100 years old, resided in about two dozen geographic areas of the United States, and were enrolled through a virtual design. To assign participants to cohorts, the prospective study relied on clinical history that participants themselves reported in a screening survey and a study questionnaire. ImmuneRACE Cohort 3 recovered participants were defined by two consecutive negative NP/OP PCR tests, healthcare professional clearance, or symptom resolution. Each participant in the prospective study had whole blood, serum and a nasopharyngeal or oropharyngeal swab collected by mobile phlebotomists. Prospective study participants could optionally give additional blood draws and questionnaires over a 2-month period. Before DNA extraction, blood samples from the prospective study were shipped at room temperature or frozen. Remarks on this clone: Its cognate antigen has yet to be identified. Base qualities are missing; no much larger clone stands one base away.

The chain couples TRBV12-3 or TRBV12-4 to TRBJ1-2, with an unclear D gene assignment. Source material: PBMCs or T cells enriched from blood (not recorded which). The TCR comes from a man aged 55-75 years who had recovered from COVID-19. At the DNA level, the sequence is TGTGCCCTTGGACTTCGGTTGAACACCTTC. Its translation is CALGLRLNTF.